A selection of T cell receptor beta chains follows, all from one sample in a study of OX40 agonist ivuxolimab in advanced cancers. Assay: immunoSEQ multiplex PCR; the TCRdb copy retains only in-frame clones and omits some. The sample carries some 60,000 clones, over 80% recorded once. The source was CD4+ or CD8+ T cells sorted from blood, collected in a trial of the OX40 agonist ivuxolimab. The receptor set was obtained from an adult with an advanced solid tumor such as melanoma, head and neck, liver or kidney cancer. Both conserved end residues are part of each CDR3. The order of the fields is clone size, V gene, J gene, D gene, CDR3 protein, CDR3 DNA. A D gene is named only where the DNA matches it firmly. Only part of the rows carry a size: once, few, many, or a class if the clone is expanded.

clone size: .; V gene: TRBV25-1; J gene: TRBJ2-7; D gene: .; CDR3 protein: CASSAPGVEQYF; CDR3 DNA: TGTGCCAGCAGTGCGCCTGGGGTCGAGCAGTACTTC
clone size: once; V gene: TRBV7-9; J gene: TRBJ2-7; D gene: .; CDR3 protein: CASSLEARGSATYEQYF; CDR3 DNA: TGTGCCAGCAGCTTAGAAGCCCGGGGTAGCGCGACCTACGAGCAGTACTTC
clone size: .; V gene: TRBV4-1; J gene: TRBJ1-4; D gene: .; CDR3 protein: CASSQGVGAINEKLFF; CDR3 DNA: TGCGCCAGCAGCCAGGGCGTGGGGGCCATTAATGAAAAACTGTTTTTT
clone size: .; V gene: TRBV19; J gene: TRBJ1-5; D gene: TRBD1; CDR3 protein: CASAGQGGQPQHF; CDR3 DNA: TGTGCCAGTGCGGGACAGGGCGGTCAGCCCCAGCATTTT
clone size: .; V gene: TRBV5-1; J gene: TRBJ2-3; D gene: .; CDR3 protein: CASSSADTQYF; CDR3 DNA: TGCGCCAGCAGCTCCGCAGATACGCAGTATTTT
clone size: .; V gene: TRBV6-5; J gene: TRBJ2-5; D gene: .; CDR3 protein: CASSLDRYRKTQYF; CDR3 DNA: TGTGCCAGCAGCCTAGACAGATACCGGAAGACCCAGTACTTC
clone size: .; V gene: TRBV7-9; J gene: TRBJ2-1; D gene: .; CDR3 protein: CASTFSGSYNEQFF; CDR3 DNA: TGTGCCAGCACCTTTTCCGGCTCCTACAATGAGCAGTTCTTC
clone size: .; V gene: TRBV28; J gene: TRBJ1-2; D gene: TRBD1; CDR3 protein: CASSAGQYFYGYTF; CDR3 DNA: TGTGCCAGCAGTGCGGGACAGTATTTCTATGGCTACACCTTC
clone size: once; V gene: TRBV28; J gene: TRBJ2-7; D gene: TRBD2; CDR3 protein: CASSLPTSLAYEQYF; CDR3 DNA: TGTGCCAGCAGTTTACCGACTAGCTTGGCCTACGAGCAGTACTTC
clone size: .; V gene: TRBV6-5; J gene: TRBJ1-4; D gene: .; CDR3 protein: CASSYGQSTNEKLFF; CDR3 DNA: TGTGCCAGCAGTTACGGACAGTCAACTAATGAAAAACTGTTTTTT
clone size: once; V gene: TRBV2; J gene: TRBJ1-4; D gene: .; CDR3 protein: CASSGGTANEKLFF; CDR3 DNA: TGTGCCAGCAGTGGCGGGACGGCTAATGAAAAACTGTTTTTT
clone size: few; V gene: TRBV2; J gene: TRBJ2-7; D gene: .; CDR3 protein: CASSSYEQYF; CDR3 DNA: TGTGCCAGCAGTTCATACGAGCAGTACTTC
clone size: .; V gene: TRBV27; J gene: TRBJ2-3; D gene: .; CDR3 protein: CASRSPIVDTQYF; CDR3 DNA: TGTGCCAGCAGGTCTCCAATTGTCGATACGCAGTATTTT
clone size: .; V gene: TRBV15; J gene: TRBJ1-4; D gene: .; CDR3 protein: CATSREGVLNEKLFF; CDR3 DNA: TGTGCCACCAGCCGTGAGGGAGTACTTAATGAAAAACTGTTTTTT
clone size: .; V gene: TRBV19; J gene: TRBJ2-7; D gene: TRBD1; CDR3 protein: CASSPPGQHRQYF; CDR3 DNA: TGTGCCAGTAGTCCTCCGGGACAGCATCGGCAGTACTTC
clone size: .; V gene: TRBV28; J gene: TRBJ1-2; D gene: TRBD1; CDR3 protein: CASSWDRGSYGYTF; CDR3 DNA: TGTGCCAGCAGCTGGGACAGGGGGAGCTATGGCTACACCTTC